The 20 T cell receptor beta chains below come from one sample, sequenced in a study of OX40 agonist ivuxolimab in advanced cancers. The assay was immunoSEQ multiplex PCR, and TCRdb's table has in-frame clones only and misses some. This sample has fewer than 80,000 clones; about 87% occur once, and the top ten carry 0.5% to 0.6%. The source material was CD4+ or CD8+ T cells sorted from blood, sampled in a trial of the OX40 agonist ivuxolimab. The receptors come from an adult with an advanced solid tumor such as melanoma, head and neck, liver or kidney cancer.

The V and J genes are TRBV9 and TRBJ1-3; D not certain. Trimming took off 0 bases at V and 4 bases at J, with 14 bases between the two ends. CDR3 length equals 16 residues. Germline loops: CDR1 SGDLS, CDR2 YYNGEE. The CDR3 loop reads CASSVAQAAPGNTIYF. CDR3 coding DNA: TGTGCCAGCAGCGTAGCCCAGGCCGCCCCAGGAAACACCATATATTTT.

This clone was seen a handful of times. The genes are TRBV5-6 and TRBJ1-2; 7 nucleotides line up with TRBD1. V lost 4 bases and J lost 3; bases outside the gene matches: 6. The CDR3 is 14 residues long. Per germline, CDR1 SGHDT and CDR2 YYEEEE. In DNA, the CDR3 is TGTGCCAGCAGCGCCTACGACAGGGACTATGGCTACACCTTC. As protein: CASSAYDRDYGYTF.

The V call is TRBV30, the J call TRBJ2-3; D remains unclear. V was pared by 2 bases and J by 4 bases, with 10 bases between. The length of the CDR3 is 13 residues. Germline values: CDR1 GTSNPN, CDR2 SVGIG (reference sequence). The CDR3, as DNA: TGTGCCTGGAGTCAAGGTGGCCCAGATACGCAGTATTTT. It is translated as CAWSQGGPDTQYF.

V usage is TRBV10-3 and J usage is TRBJ2-2; 7 positions agree with TRBD1. V was pared by 3 bases and J by 7 bases, with 2 bases of the junction left unmatched. Per the germline V gene, CDR1 is ENHRY and CDR2 is SYGVKD. The CDR3 extends over 13 amino acids. The CDR3 nucleotides read TGTGCCATCAGTGAAGGGGGCCACGGGGAGCTGTTTTTT. Amino acids: CAISEGGHGELFF.

This chain links TRBV2 with TRBJ1-6, with TRBD1 as a possible D gene (6 bases). The CDR3 has 14 amino acids. Trimming stripped 5 bases from V and 8 bases from J, with 13 bases between. Germline-derived CDR1 and CDR2 are SNHLY and FYNNEI. For the CDR3, the DNA is TGTGCCAGCAGTTACCGGACAGCGGATTCACCCCTCCACTTT. Its translation: CASSYRTADSPLHF.

The genes are TRBV6-1 and TRBJ1-5; 7 nucleotides agree with TRBD1. In germline, CDR1 is MNHNS, CDR2 SASEGT. The junction had 10 bases not matched to a gene; V was cut back by 7 bases and J by 7 bases. The CDR3 contains 14 residues. Here the CDR3 reads CASTPGGRGQPQHF. CDR3 coding DNA: TGTGCCAGCACCCCAGGGGGGAGGGGGCAGCCCCAGCATTTT.

CDR3 protein: CASSFSVNTEAFF. CDR3 sequence (DNA): TGTGCCAGCAGCTTCTCAGTGAACACTGAAGCTTTCTTT. The rearrangement links TRBV7-3 to TRBJ1-1; no clear D gene. The CDR3 totals 13 residues. The germline V gene has CDR1 SGHTA and CDR2 FQGTGA. Trimming cost V 3 bases and J 0 bases, with 5 bases left between them.

The chain uses TRBV7-9 and TRBJ1-5, with D unclear. CDR3 length equals 12 residues. Trimming left V 4 bases short and J 9 bases short, with 10 bases between. CDR1 is SEHNR and CDR2 is FQNEAQ in the germline V gene (reference sequence). This CDR3 reads CASSYPDGPQHF. The DNA of the CDR3 is TGTGCCAGCAGCTACCCAGATGGGCCCCAGCATTTT.

The rearrangement links TRBV5-5 to TRBJ2-7; possibly TRBD1 for D (5 bases). This CDR3 has 14 amino acids. V was trimmed by 4 bases and J by 2 bases, leaving 13 bases between them. Looked up from germline, CDR1 is SGHKS and CDR2 is YYEKEE (reference sequence). The CDR3 region is CASSPRQLTYEQYF. CDR3 nucleotide sequence: TGTGCCAGCAGCCCTCGACAGCTTACCTACGAGCAGTACTTC.

The chain couples TRBV27 to TRBJ1-5; D remains ambiguous. Germline CDR1 is MNHEY and CDR2 is SMNVEV (reference sequence). This CDR3 has 13 residues. Trimming left V 4 bases short and J 0 bases short, with 4 bases between. In DNA form, the CDR3 reads TGTGCCAGCAGTTCCTATAGCAATCAGCCCCAGCATTTT. It is translated as CASSSYSNQPQHF.

This clone occurred a few times. The same CDR3 also results from other DNA sequences found in this sample. The rearrangement links TRBV2 to TRBJ2-1; 14 positions match TRBD2. This CDR3 spans 15 amino acids. Germline V gives CDR1 SNHLY, CDR2 FYNNEI. Trimming cost V 6 bases and J 3 bases; bases outside gene matches: 1. The CDR3 protein is CASRGTSGGYNEQFF. The CDR3 DNA follows: TGTGCCAGCAGGGGGACTAGCGGGGGCTACAATGAGCAGTTCTTC. Drawing the rest from reference TRBV2 and TRBJ2-1, the complete variable domain is EPEVTQTPSHQVTQMGQEVILRCVPISNHLYFYWYRQILGQKVEFLVSFYNNEISEKSEIFDDQFSVERPDGSNFTLKIRSTKLEDSAMYFCASRGTSGGYNEQFFGPGTRLTVL.

The chain combines TRBV6-5 with TRBJ2-7, with 12 bases identical to TRBD2. V dropped 6 bases and J dropped 4; count of bases not matched to a gene: 7. Germline CDR1 MNHEY, CDR2 SVGAGI. This CDR3 has 15 residues. The CDR3 bases are TGTGCCAGCAGCCGACTAGCGGGGGCCCAATACGAGCAGTACTTC. Protein product: CASSRLAGAQYEQYF.

This chain's CDR3 is CASGGGWGNQPQHF. The DNA of the CDR3 is TGTGCCAGTGGGGGGGGCTGGGGGAATCAGCCCCAGCATTTT. J is TRBJ1-5 and V is TRBV19, with a weak D call TRBD1 (6 bases). Germline V CDR1 and CDR2: LNHDA, SQIVND (reference sequence). This CDR3 has 14 residues. V shed 8 bases and J shed 4 bases, with 15 bases lying between them.

The chain has TRBV15 and TRBJ2-6; D not resolved. Germline CDR1 is LNHNV and CDR2 is YYDKDF (reference sequence). There are 19 residues in the CDR3. V was trimmed by 2 bases and J by 0 bases, leaving 17 bases between them. The CDR3 sequence: CATSRRSKTWGSGANVLTF. Written as DNA, the CDR3 is TGTGCCACCAGCAGAAGGAGCAAGACCTGGGGCTCTGGGGCCAACGTCCTGACTTTC.

The V gene is TRBV27, the J gene TRBJ1-5, with 9 bases that match TRBD1. There are 14 residues in the CDR3. With 8 bases clipped from V and 0 bases from J, the junction kept 2 bases outside the gene matches. Germline V lookup: CDR1 MNHEY, CDR2 SMNVEV (reference sequence). CDR3 DNA: TGTGCCAGCCGGACAGGGGTTAGCAATCAGCCCCAGCATTTT. This gives the protein CASRTGVSNQPQHF.

The gene calls are TRBV21-1 and TRBJ2-3; TRBD2, as called in the table, went unchecked against the DNA. TRBV21-1 is shown as a pseudogene. This CDR3 comprises 17 residues. The CDR3 region is CASSLSSGTSKKDTQYF. The CDR3 DNA is TGTGCCAGCAGCCTCTCGTCCGGGACTAGCAAAAAAGATACGCAGTATTTT.

Regarding this clone: This sample also contains other DNA sequences that code for the same CDR3. The chain links TRBV5-1 to TRBJ2-5, with a tentative D call TRBD1 (5 bases). The CDR3 totals 15 residues. Germline V gene lookup returns CDR1 SGHRS and CDR2 YFSETQ. V lost 8 bases, J lost 3 bases, and 20 bases lay in between. The chain's CDR3 is CASSQGLGFKETQYF. The CDR3 DNA is TGCGCCAGTAGCCAGGGATTAGGGTTTAAAGAGACCCAGTACTTC.

The chain employs TRBV18 and TRBJ2-2; D remains unclear. The V and J ends lost 4 bases and 0 bases respectively, with 9 bases between them. The CDR3 contains 15 residues. The germline gives CDR1 KGHSH, CDR2 LQKENI. The CDR3 protein is CASSLWSANTGELFF. In nucleotides, the CDR3 is TGTGCCAGCTCACTCTGGAGCGCGAACACCGGGGAGCTGTTTTTT. The full variable domain, in which reference TRBV18 and TRBJ2-2 provide the parts outside the CDR3, is NAGVMQNPRHLVRRRGQEARLRCSPMKGHSHVYWYRQLPEEGLKFMVYLQKENIIDESGMPKERFSAEFPKEGPSILRIQQVVRGDSAAYFCASSLWSANTGELFFGEGSRLTVL.

The chain employs TRBV6-1 and TRBJ2-1; the D gene is possibly TRBD2 (6 bases). Germline assignment: CDR1 MNHNS and CDR2 SASEGT. Trimming took off 8 bases at V and 0 bases at J, with 8 bases between the two ends. The CDR3 is 13 amino acids. CDR3 sequence (DNA): TGTGCCAGCCGGGACTTCTCCTACAATGAGCAGTTCTTC. Translated: CASRDFSYNEQFF.

This clone has more than one count but fewer than ten. The CDR3 coding sequence is TGTGCCAGCAATTTAGGGACAGTGGAAGCTTTCTTT. Amino acids: CASNLGTVEAFF. The rearrangement joins TRBV2 to TRBJ1-1; 7 nucleotides line up with TRBD1. The germline V gene encodes CDR1 SNHLY and CDR2 FYNNEI. The CDR3 length is 12 residues. Trimming cost V 7 bases and J 8 bases; bases outside gene matches: 7.